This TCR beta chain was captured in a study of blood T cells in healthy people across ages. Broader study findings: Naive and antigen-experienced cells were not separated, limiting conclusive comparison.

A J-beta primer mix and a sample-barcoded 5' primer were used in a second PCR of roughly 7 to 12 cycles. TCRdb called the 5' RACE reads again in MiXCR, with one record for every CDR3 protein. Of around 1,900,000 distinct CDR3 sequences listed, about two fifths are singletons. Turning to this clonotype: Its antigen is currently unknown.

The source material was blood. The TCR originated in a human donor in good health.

The CDR3 DNA reads as TGTGCCAGCAGTTCCAGACTAGCGGGAGTTTCGGATGAGCAGTTCTTC. This encodes CASSSRLAGVSDEQFF. The chain is built from TRBV6-5 and TRBJ2-1; 12 bases are shared with TRBD2. Germline V gene sequence: CDR1 MNHEY, CDR2 SVGAGI. CDR3 length: 16 amino acids. The J segment lost 8 bases and the V segment lost 4 bases, leaving 9 bases of the junction unmatched.